These T cell receptor beta chains were read from a single sample in a study of low-dose radiotherapy and immunotherapy resistance in tumors. TCRdb recomputed calls from the reads with MiXCR, one row per CDR3 protein. The sample contains around 90,000 distinct CDR3 sequences, under 20% of which appear only once. Here the sequenced sample was PBMCs, taken before treatment. Receptors originate from a male donor with prostate cancer. Each CDR3 is given with its conserved first and last residue. Each record gives: CDR3 length, clone size, J gene, V gene, D gene, CDR3 DNA, CDR3 protein. D genes are given only for firm matches. Clone sizes are given selectively: once, few, many, or a class where the clone is expanded.

cdr3_length: 16
clone_size: many
j_call: TRBJ2-7
v_call: TRBV25-1
d_call: TRBD2
cdr3_nt: TGTGCCAGCAGTGAAGGTCTAGCGGGGGGATCCTACGAGCAGTACTTC
cdr3_aa: CASSEGLAGGSYEQYF

cdr3_length: 15
clone_size: many
j_call: TRBJ2-2
v_call: TRBV10-2
d_call: TRBD2
cdr3_nt: TGCGCCAGCAGTGAGGGGACTAGCGTAACCGGGGAGCTGTTTTTT
cdr3_aa: CASSEGTSVTGELFF

cdr3_length: 17
clone_size: .
j_call: TRBJ1-1
v_call: TRBV3-1
d_call: TRBD1
cdr3_nt: TGTGCCAGCAGCCATAGGGACAGGGGCGCCGGGAACACTGAAGCTTTCTTT
cdr3_aa: CASSHRDRGAGNTEAFF

cdr3_length: 13
clone_size: many
j_call: TRBJ2-5
v_call: TRBV7-2
d_call: .
cdr3_nt: TGTGCCAGCAGCCCCACAGGGATGGAGACCCAGTACTTC
cdr3_aa: CASSPTGMETQYF

cdr3_length: 13
clone_size: .
j_call: TRBJ2-7
v_call: TRBV28
d_call: TRBD1
cdr3_nt: TGTGCCAGCAGAGGACAGGGGGAATACGAGCAGTACTTC
cdr3_aa: CASRGQGEYEQYF

cdr3_length: 15
clone_size: many
j_call: TRBJ2-3
v_call: TRBV7-2
d_call: .
cdr3_nt: TGTGCCAGCAGCCGCGGGGCGGATAGCACAGATACGCAGTATTTT
cdr3_aa: CASSRGADSTDTQYF

cdr3_length: 16
clone_size: many
j_call: TRBJ2-1
v_call: TRBV5-4
d_call: .
cdr3_nt: TGTGCCAGCAGCCCCTACGGGGCAGGGGCGGGTAATGAGCAGTTCTTC
cdr3_aa: CASSPYGAGAGNEQFF

cdr3_length: 14
clone_size: .
j_call: TRBJ2-7
v_call: TRBV21-1
d_call: .
cdr3_nt: TGTGCCAGCAGCAAGCGGAGGCCTTCCTACGAGCAGTACTTC
cdr3_aa: CASSKRRPSYEQYF

cdr3_length: 15
clone_size: many
j_call: TRBJ2-7
v_call: TRBV15
d_call: .
cdr3_nt: TGTGCCACCAGCACCTACGGGAAACAGAGCTACGAGCAGTACTTC
cdr3_aa: CATSTYGKQSYEQYF

cdr3_length: 16
clone_size: once
j_call: TRBJ2-1
v_call: TRBV5-1
d_call: .
cdr3_nt: TGCGCCAGCAGCTCTGGGGGGGCGCAGACCTACAATGAGCAGTTCTTC
cdr3_aa: CASSSGGAQTYNEQFF

cdr3_length: 14
clone_size: many
j_call: TRBJ2-1
v_call: TRBV27
d_call: TRBD1
cdr3_nt: TGTGCCAGCAGTTACACAGGGGCCCACAATGAGCAGTTCTTC
cdr3_aa: CASSYTGAHNEQFF

cdr3_length: 12
clone_size: many
j_call: TRBJ2-3
v_call: TRBV6-2/TRBV6-3
d_call: .
cdr3_nt: TGTGCCAGCAGCCCAACGGTAGATACGCAGTATTTT
cdr3_aa: CASSPTVDTQYF

cdr3_length: 15
clone_size: many
j_call: TRBJ2-1
v_call: TRBV11-2
d_call: .
cdr3_nt: TGTGCCAGCAGCTTATCAGCGCAACGAGGGAATGAGCAGTTCTTC
cdr3_aa: CASSLSAQRGNEQFF

cdr3_length: 17
clone_size: many
j_call: TRBJ2-7
v_call: TRBV7-9
d_call: .
cdr3_nt: TGTGCCAGCAGCTTACCCCTAGCTGGCTCCTCATCCTACGAGCAGTACTTC
cdr3_aa: CASSLPLAGSSSYEQYF

cdr3_length: 11
clone_size: few
j_call: TRBJ1-2
v_call: TRBV28
d_call: .
cdr3_nt: TGTGCCAGCCTGGCGGACTATGGCTACACCTTC
cdr3_aa: CASLADYGYTF

cdr3_length: 14
clone_size: many
j_call: TRBJ2-1
v_call: TRBV4-3
d_call: .
cdr3_nt: TGCGCCAGCAGCCCTGACCAGCATTACAATGAGCAGTTCTTC
cdr3_aa: CASSPDQHYNEQFF

cdr3_length: 18
clone_size: many
j_call: TRBJ2-7
v_call: TRBV6-5
d_call: TRBD2
cdr3_nt: TGTGCCAGCAGTTACTTGGGGACTAGCGGGGGACCGACCTACGAGCAGTACTTC
cdr3_aa: CASSYLGTSGGPTYEQYF

cdr3_length: 15
clone_size: many
j_call: TRBJ2-2
v_call: TRBV7-8
d_call: .
cdr3_nt: TGTGCCAGCAGCACAAGCTGGGGGGCGTCGGGGGAGCTGTTTTTT
cdr3_aa: CASSTSWGASGELFF

cdr3_length: 15
clone_size: many
j_call: TRBJ2-1
v_call: TRBV6-4
d_call: TRBD2
cdr3_nt: TGTGCCAGCAGTGTCCTAGCGGGGGGAAACAATGAGCAGTTCTTC
cdr3_aa: CASSVLAGGNNEQFF

cdr3_length: 17
clone_size: many
j_call: TRBJ2-3
v_call: TRBV29-1
d_call: TRBD2
cdr3_nt: TGCAGCGTTGAATCTGGGGTAGGCGGCGGGAGATCAGATACGCAGTATTTT
cdr3_aa: CSVESGVGGGRSDTQYF

cdr3_length: 16
clone_size: few
j_call: TRBJ2-3
v_call: TRBV6-2/TRBV6-3
d_call: TRBD2
cdr3_nt: TGTGCCAGCCGAATGGGGGGCGGGGGGGCCGCAGATACGCAGTATTTT
cdr3_aa: CASRMGGGGAADTQYF

cdr3_length: 12
clone_size: many
j_call: TRBJ2-7
v_call: TRBV11-2
d_call: .
cdr3_nt: TGTGCCAGCGCCCACGGGGAGTACGAGCAGTACTTC
cdr3_aa: CASAHGEYEQYF

cdr3_length: 14
clone_size: many
j_call: TRBJ1-1
v_call: TRBV6-1
d_call: .
cdr3_nt: TGTGCCAGCAGTGGCGGAGTCATGAACACTGAAGCTTTCTTT
cdr3_aa: CASSGGVMNTEAFF

cdr3_length: 15
clone_size: few
j_call: TRBJ2-3
v_call: TRBV19
d_call: .
cdr3_nt: TGTGCCAGTAGCCCCGGTGGACAGAGCACAGATACGCAGTATTTT
cdr3_aa: CASSPGGQSTDTQYF

cdr3_length: 15
clone_size: few
j_call: TRBJ2-1
v_call: TRBV7-2
d_call: TRBD2
cdr3_nt: TGTGCCAGCAGCCCCAGGAGCGGGGGGGAACCCAACCGGTTCTTC
cdr3_aa: CASSPRSGGEPNRFF

cdr3_length: 16
clone_size: many
j_call: TRBJ2-5
v_call: TRBV28
d_call: .
cdr3_nt: TGTGCCAGCAGTCCCCCCTCCGGTTACCGTCTCGAGACCCAGTACTTC
cdr3_aa: CASSPPSGYRLETQYF

cdr3_length: 17
clone_size: many
j_call: TRBJ2-7
v_call: TRBV29-1
d_call: .
cdr3_nt: TGCAGCGTTGCCGGGGGGCCTAGCGGACCTACTTCCTACGAGCAGTACTTC
cdr3_aa: CSVAGGPSGPTSYEQYF

cdr3_length: 14
clone_size: many
j_call: TRBJ1-2
v_call: TRBV10-3
d_call: .
cdr3_nt: TGTGCCATCAGTGAGGACCGGGGGATCGGGGGCTACACCTTC
cdr3_aa: CAISEDRGIGGYTF

cdr3_length: 13
clone_size: many
j_call: TRBJ2-5
v_call: TRBV7-2
d_call: TRBD2
cdr3_nt: TGTGCCAGCAGCGACGGGAGGGGGGAGACCCAGTACTTC
cdr3_aa: CASSDGRGETQYF

cdr3_length: 13
clone_size: .
j_call: TRBJ2-2
v_call: TRBV6-6
d_call: TRBD1
cdr3_nt: TGTGCCAGCAGTGACAGGGTCGCCGTGGAGCCGTTTTTT
cdr3_aa: CASSDRVAVEPFF

cdr3_length: 14
clone_size: many
j_call: TRBJ1-2
v_call: TRBV5-1
d_call: .
cdr3_nt: TGCGCCAGCAGCCTAAAGACATCTCTCACCGGCTACACCTTC
cdr3_aa: CASSLKTSLTGYTF

cdr3_length: 15
clone_size: .
j_call: TRBJ2-1
v_call: TRBV7-9
d_call: .
cdr3_nt: TGTGCCAGCAGCTTATTCGGGGCCCGGGGCAATGAGCAGTTCTTC
cdr3_aa: CASSLFGARGNEQFF

cdr3_length: 13
clone_size: few
j_call: TRBJ1-1
v_call: TRBV19
d_call: .
cdr3_nt: TGTGCCAGCCTTGACCGCGAACGCGTTGAAGCTTTCTTT
cdr3_aa: CASLDRERVEAFF

cdr3_length: 19
clone_size: many
j_call: TRBJ2-1
v_call: TRBV19
d_call: .
cdr3_nt: TGTGCCAGTAGTATGACCTCGGCCGGTCTCCTAGGACCCGACAATGAGCAGTTCTTC
cdr3_aa: CASSMTSAGLLGPDNEQFF

cdr3_length: 16
clone_size: many
j_call: TRBJ2-7
v_call: TRBV11-3
d_call: TRBD1
cdr3_nt: TGTGCCAGCAGCTCCAGCCCCCGGGACAGACCCTACGAGCAGTACTTC
cdr3_aa: CASSSSPRDRPYEQYF

cdr3_length: 12
clone_size: once
j_call: TRBJ2-2
v_call: TRBV28
d_call: .
cdr3_nt: TGTGCCAGCAGTTTTCTAGCCGGGGAGCTGTTTTTT
cdr3_aa: CASSFLAGELFF

cdr3_length: 15
clone_size: few
j_call: TRBJ1-6
v_call: TRBV5-4
d_call: TRBD1
cdr3_nt: TGTGCCAGCAGCACCGGACAGGTTGGGGTCGCACCCCTCCACTTT
cdr3_aa: CASSTGQVGVAPLHF

cdr3_length: 14
clone_size: many
j_call: TRBJ2-1
v_call: TRBV11-2
d_call: .
cdr3_nt: TGTGCCAGCAGCCACGCTAGCGACTACAATGAGCAGTTCTTC
cdr3_aa: CASSHASDYNEQFF

cdr3_length: 14
clone_size: few
j_call: TRBJ1-2
v_call: TRBV30
d_call: TRBD1
cdr3_nt: TGTGCCTGGAGTTTGAGGACAGGGCGCTATGGCTACACCTTC
cdr3_aa: CAWSLRTGRYGYTF

cdr3_length: 15
clone_size: .
j_call: TRBJ1-5
v_call: TRBV6-2/TRBV6-3
d_call: TRBD1
cdr3_nt: TGTGCCAGCAGGGGACAGGGGAGTAGGTATCAGCCCCAGCATTTT
cdr3_aa: CASRGQGSRYQPQHF

cdr3_length: 16
clone_size: many
j_call: TRBJ2-6
v_call: TRBV4-1
d_call: .
cdr3_nt: TGCGCCAGCAGCCAAGGGGCCGCCTCTGGGGCCAACGTCCTGACTTTC
cdr3_aa: CASSQGAASGANVLTF

cdr3_length: 16
clone_size: many
j_call: TRBJ2-2
v_call: TRBV28
d_call: .
cdr3_nt: TGTGCCAGCAGTTTTAATGGAGGGGCGAACACCGGGGAGCTGTTTTTT
cdr3_aa: CASSFNGGANTGELFF

cdr3_length: 15
clone_size: many
j_call: TRBJ1-1
v_call: TRBV2
d_call: TRBD1
cdr3_nt: TGTGCCAGCAGTCCACCGGGACAGATGAACACTGAAGCTTTCTTT
cdr3_aa: CASSPPGQMNTEAFF

cdr3_length: 12
clone_size: many
j_call: TRBJ2-7
v_call: TRBV11-1
d_call: .
cdr3_nt: TGTGCCAGCAGCTTAGCTGACTACGAGCAGTACTTC
cdr3_aa: CASSLADYEQYF

cdr3_length: 15
clone_size: many
j_call: TRBJ2-5
v_call: TRBV5-4
d_call: TRBD2
cdr3_nt: TGTGCCAGCAGCGGGGGACTAGCGGTGACGGAGACCCAGTACTTC
cdr3_aa: CASSGGLAVTETQYF

cdr3_length: 15
clone_size: many
j_call: TRBJ2-2
v_call: TRBV11-2
d_call: .
cdr3_nt: TGTGCCACCATCCCCTTCGGACAGTCCACCGGGGAGCTGTTTTTT
cdr3_aa: CATIPFGQSTGELFF

cdr3_length: 15
clone_size: many
j_call: TRBJ2-7
v_call: TRBV2
d_call: TRBD1
cdr3_nt: TGTGCCAGCAGTGAACGGACAGGGAGGTCCTACGAGCAGTACTTC
cdr3_aa: CASSERTGRSYEQYF

cdr3_length: 15
clone_size: many
j_call: TRBJ2-7
v_call: TRBV7-9
d_call: TRBD2
cdr3_nt: TGTGCCAGCAGCGCTGGGACTAGCGGACGGCGGGAGCAGTACTTC
cdr3_aa: CASSAGTSGRREQYF

cdr3_length: 11
clone_size: few
j_call: TRBJ1-1
v_call: TRBV19
d_call: .
cdr3_nt: TGTGCCAGTAGTGGGTCAGGAGAAGCTTTCTTT
cdr3_aa: CASSGSGEAFF

cdr3_length: 15
clone_size: .
j_call: TRBJ2-5
v_call: TRBV4-1
d_call: .
cdr3_nt: TGCGCCAGCAGCCGCCTACTGGGGGTCGGGGAGACCCAGTACTTC
cdr3_aa: CASSRLLGVGETQYF

cdr3_length: 15
clone_size: many
j_call: TRBJ2-1
v_call: TRBV18
d_call: TRBD2
cdr3_nt: TGTGCCAGCTCCCCCGCGGGGGTGACCTACAATGAGCAGTTCTTC
cdr3_aa: CASSPAGVTYNEQFF

cdr3_length: 13
clone_size: many
j_call: TRBJ2-7
v_call: TRBV6-4
d_call: TRBD1
cdr3_nt: TGTGCCTCTCTGACAGGGCATCCCTACGAGCAGTACTTC
cdr3_aa: CASLTGHPYEQYF

cdr3_length: 14
clone_size: few
j_call: TRBJ2-5
v_call: TRBV30
d_call: .
cdr3_nt: TGTGCCTGGAGTGTCCTTAGGACCCAAGAGACCCAGTACTTC
cdr3_aa: CAWSVLRTQETQYF

cdr3_length: 14
clone_size: .
j_call: TRBJ2-1
v_call: TRBV6-8
d_call: .
cdr3_nt: TGTGCCAGCAGTTACGCCGGGACACACAATGAGCAGTTCTTC
cdr3_aa: CASSYAGTHNEQFF

cdr3_length: 18
clone_size: many
j_call: TRBJ2-4
v_call: TRBV14
d_call: TRBD2
cdr3_nt: TGTGCCAGCAGCCAACTAACCTGGGGGACTAGCTCCAAAAACATTCAGTACTTC
cdr3_aa: CASSQLTWGTSSKNIQYF